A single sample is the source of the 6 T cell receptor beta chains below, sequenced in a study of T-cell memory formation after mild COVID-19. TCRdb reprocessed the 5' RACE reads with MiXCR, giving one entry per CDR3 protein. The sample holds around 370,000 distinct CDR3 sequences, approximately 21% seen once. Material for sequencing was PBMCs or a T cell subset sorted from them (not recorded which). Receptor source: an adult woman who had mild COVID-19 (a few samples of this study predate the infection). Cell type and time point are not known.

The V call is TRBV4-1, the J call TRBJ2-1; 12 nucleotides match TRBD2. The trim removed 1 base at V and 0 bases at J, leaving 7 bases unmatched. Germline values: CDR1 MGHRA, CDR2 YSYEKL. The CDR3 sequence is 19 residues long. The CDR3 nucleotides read TGCGCCAGCAGCCAAGGACTAGCGGGAGCCATTATCTCCTACAATGAGCAGTTCTTC. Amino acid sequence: CASSQGLAGAIISYNEQFF.

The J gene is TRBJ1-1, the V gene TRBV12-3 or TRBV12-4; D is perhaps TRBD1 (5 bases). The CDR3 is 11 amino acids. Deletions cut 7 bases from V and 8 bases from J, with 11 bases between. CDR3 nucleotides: TGTGCCAGCATCGTGGGGGTGGAAGCTTTCTTT. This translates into CASIVGVEAFF.

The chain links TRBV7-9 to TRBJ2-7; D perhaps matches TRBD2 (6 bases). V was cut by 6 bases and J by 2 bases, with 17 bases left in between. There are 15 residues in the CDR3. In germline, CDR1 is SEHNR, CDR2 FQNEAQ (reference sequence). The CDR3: CASRPPGDPAYEQYF. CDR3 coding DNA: TGTGCCAGCAGGCCTCCGGGGGACCCCGCCTACGAGCAGTACTTC.

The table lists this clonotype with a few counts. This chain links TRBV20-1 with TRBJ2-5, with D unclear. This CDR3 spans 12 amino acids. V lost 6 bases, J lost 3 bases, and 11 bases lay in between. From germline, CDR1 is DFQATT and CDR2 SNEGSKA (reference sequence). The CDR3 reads CSALGIEETQYF. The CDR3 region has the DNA TGCAGTGCCCTAGGTATAGAAGAGACCCAGTACTTC.

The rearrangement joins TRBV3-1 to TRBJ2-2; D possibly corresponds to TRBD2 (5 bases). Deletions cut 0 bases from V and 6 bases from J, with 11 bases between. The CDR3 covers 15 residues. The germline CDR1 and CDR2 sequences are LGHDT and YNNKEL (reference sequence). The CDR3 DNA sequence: TGTGCCAGCAGCCAAGAGGGAGTTTTACCCGGGGAGCTGTTTTTT. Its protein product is CASSQEGVLPGELFF. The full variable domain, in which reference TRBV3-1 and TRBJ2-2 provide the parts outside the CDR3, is DTAVSQTPKYLVTQMGNDKSIKCEQNLGHDTMYWYKQDSKKFLKIMFSYNNKELIINETVPNRFSPKSPDKAHLNLHINSLELGDSAVYFCASSQEGVLPGELFFGEGSRLTVL.

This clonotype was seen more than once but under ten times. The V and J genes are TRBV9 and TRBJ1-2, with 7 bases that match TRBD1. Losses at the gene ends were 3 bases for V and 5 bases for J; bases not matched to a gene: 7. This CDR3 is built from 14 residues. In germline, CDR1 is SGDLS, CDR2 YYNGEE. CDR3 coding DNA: TGTGCCAGCAGCGAAGGGGAGACAGGGTATGGCTACACCTTC. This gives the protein CASSEGETGYGYTF.